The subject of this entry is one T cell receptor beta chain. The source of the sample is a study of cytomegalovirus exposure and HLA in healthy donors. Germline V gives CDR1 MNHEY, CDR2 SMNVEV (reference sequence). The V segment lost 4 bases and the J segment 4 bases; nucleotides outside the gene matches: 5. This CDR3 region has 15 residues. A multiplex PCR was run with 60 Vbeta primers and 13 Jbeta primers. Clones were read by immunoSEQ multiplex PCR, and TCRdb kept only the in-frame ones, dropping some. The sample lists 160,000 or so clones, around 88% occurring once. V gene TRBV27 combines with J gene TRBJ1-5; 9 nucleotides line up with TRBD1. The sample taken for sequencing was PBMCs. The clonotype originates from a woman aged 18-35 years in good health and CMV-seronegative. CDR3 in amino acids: CASSSGTGLNQPQHF. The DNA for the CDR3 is TGTGCCAGCAGTTCTGGGACAGGGCTAAATCAGCCCCAGCATTTT.